A single sample is the source of the 7 T cell receptor beta chains below, sequenced in a study of T cells in Graves' hyperthyroidism and ophthalmopathy. Amplification of TCR beta CDR3 regions used RNA as the template. The study used the HTBI primer set for a first-round RT-PCR of the TCR CDR3. TCRdb processed the multiplex PCR reads anew with MiXCR; each CDR3 protein has one entry. There are 500,000 or so distinct CDR3 sequences in the sample; approximately 17% occur only once, and around 17% lies in the top ten. What was sequenced was blood. Every receptor here comes from a woman under 30 with Graves' ophthalmopathy.

This clonotype has only a few counts. V usage is TRBV5-5 and J usage is TRBJ1-1; D uncertain. The CDR3 runs to 12 residues. The V and J ends lost 0 bases and 10 bases respectively, with 10 bases between them. The germline gives CDR1 SGHKS, CDR2 YYEKEE (reference sequence). CDR3 in amino acids: CASSLGPAPAFF. CDR3 sequence (DNA): TGTGCCAGCAGCTTGGGCCCAGCCCCAGCTTTCTTT. Filled out from reference TRBV5-5 and TRBJ1-1, the complete variable domain reads DAGVTQSPTHLIKTRGQQVTLRCSPISGHKSVSWYQQVLGQGPQFIFQYYEKEERGRGNFPDRFSARQFPNYSSELNVNALLLGDSALYLCASSLGPAPAFFGQGTRLTVV.

In regard to this clonotype: Its ends do not fully match the called genes, so a read error is possible. V usage is TRBV11-2 and J usage is TRBJ2-7; D ambiguous. Germline values: CDR1 SGHAT, CDR2 FQNNGV. The CDR3 is 13 residues long. CDR3 in DNA: TGTGCCGGCAGCCCATGGGGAACCTACGAGCAGTACTTC. Protein product: CAGSPWGTYEQYF.

This clonotype was seen only a few times. The chain joins TRBV9 to TRBJ2-2, with TRBD1 as a possible D gene (5 bases). CDR3 size: 16 residues. V was shortened by 0 bases and J by 7 bases, with 16 bases between the two germline ends. Germline V gene data show CDR1 as SGDLS and CDR2 as YYNGEE. The CDR3 is CASSVGRSRDFGELFF. In nucleotides, the CDR3 is TGTGCCAGCAGCGTAGGCCGATCCAGGGATTTCGGGGAGCTGTTTTTT.

This clonotype occurred many times. The chain recombines TRBV15 with TRBJ2-1, with TRBD2 matching over 10 bases. Unmatched junction bases numbered 7, after V lost 5 bases and J lost 6 bases. Per germline, CDR1 LNHNV and CDR2 YYDKDF (reference sequence). The CDR3 is made up of 15 amino acids. The CDR3 protein is CATSGSGRRVNEQFF. CDR3 sequence (DNA): TGTGCCACCAGCGGTAGCGGGAGGAGGGTCAATGAGCAGTTCTTC. Looking up the rest from reference TRBV15 and TRBJ2-1 gives the full variable domain: DAMVIQNPRYQVTQFGKPVTLSCSQTLNHNVMYWYQQKSSQAPKLLFHYYDKDFNNEADTPDNFQSRRPNTSFCFLDIRSPGLGDTAMYLCATSGSGRRVNEQFFGPGTRLTVL.

This clonotype was counted ten times or more. The J gene is TRBJ2-5, the V gene TRBV28, with 16 nucleotides matching TRBD2. Germline-derived CDR1 and CDR2 are MDHEN and SYDVKM. The V gene end was trimmed by 6 bases and the J gene end by 5 bases; junction bases not matched to a gene: 9. This CDR3 spans 17 amino acids. CDR3 in DNA: TGTGCCAGCAGCACCGGGACTAGCGGGGGGGCCTGGGAGACCCAGTACTTC. Translating it yields CASSTGTSGGAWETQYF.

This clonotype was picked up many times. The V gene is TRBV28, the J gene TRBJ2-7; TRBD1 is a possible D gene (5 bases). V was clipped by 2 bases and J by 4 bases, with 21 bases between them. Germline V lookup: CDR1 MDHEN, CDR2 SYDVKM. This CDR3 region has 17 residues. CDR3 residues: CASSLRVWTPQVYEQYF. CDR3 sequence (DNA): TGTGCCAGCAGTTTAAGGGTGTGGACACCGCAAGTGTACGAGCAGTACTTC.

Ten or more counts support this clonotype. The chain carries TRBV6-1 and TRBJ1-2; D might be TRBD1 (6 bases). Trimming took 6 bases from V and 0 from J, leaving 8 bases between them. CDR1 is MNHNS and CDR2 is SASEGT in the germline V gene. The CDR3 totals 13 residues. DNA for the CDR3: TGTGCCAGCAGCAGGACAGCTAACTATGGCTACACCTTC. It is translated as CASSRTANYGYTF.